This T cell receptor beta chain derives from a study of radiotherapy plus CTLA-4 blockade in lung cancer. Study summary: With around 30% of patients having disease control, objective responses were seen in less than 20%. Findings and caveats of the study: In blood, TCR clones derived from the tumor expanded after radiotherapy plus ipilimumab. Strongest reported response predictors: early blood clone changes and post-radiation interferon-beta.

Only in-frame clones appear in the TCRdb table, and some are missing; sequencing was by immunoSEQ multiplex PCR. The table shows some 94,000 clones, with roughly 85% occurring only once. CDR1 is SQVTM and CDR2 is ANQGSEA in the germline V gene. This CDR3 has 11 residues. V gave up 5 bases and J gave up 7 bases, with 11 bases separating them. Chemo-refractory metastatic non-small-cell lung cancer patients received focal radiation with ipilimumab CTLA-4 blockade. This clone was counted between two and nine times. Antigen unknown. This sample includes further DNA sequences coding for the same CDR3. This rearrangement joins TRBV29-1 to TRBJ1-2, with no clear D. Sequencing used peripheral blood, obtained from a patient treated with radiotherapy plus ipilimumab. The clonotype originates from a human donor with non-small cell lung cancer that progressed on radiotherapy plus ipilimumab. In DNA, the CDR3 is TGCAGCGTTAAGGGAATCCTTGGCTACACCTTC. Protein: CSVKGILGYTF.